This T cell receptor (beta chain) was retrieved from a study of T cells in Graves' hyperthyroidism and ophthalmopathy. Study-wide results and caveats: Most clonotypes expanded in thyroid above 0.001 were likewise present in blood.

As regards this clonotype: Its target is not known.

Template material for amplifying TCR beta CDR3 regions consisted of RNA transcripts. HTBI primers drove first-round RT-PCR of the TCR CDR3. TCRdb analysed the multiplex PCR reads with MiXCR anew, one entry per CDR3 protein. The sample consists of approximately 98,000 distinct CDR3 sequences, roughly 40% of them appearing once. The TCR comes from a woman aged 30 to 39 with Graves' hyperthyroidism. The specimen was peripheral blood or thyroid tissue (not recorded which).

Here the CDR3 DNA reads TGTGCCAGCAGTGCTTCGACAGGATTGAACACTGAAGCTTTCTTT. Translating gives CASSASTGLNTEAFF. The chain combines TRBV6-5 with TRBJ1-1, with a possible D match to TRBD1 (6 bases). The CDR3 extends over 15 amino acids. Germline values: CDR1 MNHEY, CDR2 SVGAGI. Trimming left V 5 bases short and J 0 bases short, with 13 bases between.